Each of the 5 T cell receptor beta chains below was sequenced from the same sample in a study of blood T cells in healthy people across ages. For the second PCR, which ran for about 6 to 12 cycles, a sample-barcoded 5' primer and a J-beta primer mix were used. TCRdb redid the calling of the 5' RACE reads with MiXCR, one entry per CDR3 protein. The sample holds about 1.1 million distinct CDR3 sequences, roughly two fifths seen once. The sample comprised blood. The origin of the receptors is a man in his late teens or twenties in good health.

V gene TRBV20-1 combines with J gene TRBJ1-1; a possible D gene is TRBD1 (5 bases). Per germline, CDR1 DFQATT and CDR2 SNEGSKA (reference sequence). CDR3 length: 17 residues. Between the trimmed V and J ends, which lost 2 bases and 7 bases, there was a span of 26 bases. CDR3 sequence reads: CSARLPLGRIPDREAFF. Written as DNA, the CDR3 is TGCAGTGCTAGACTCCCCCTGGGGCGGATCCCCGACCGTGAAGCTTTCTTT.

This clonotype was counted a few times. CDR3 sequence (DNA): TGCAGCGCTGAGACAGGTGACTATAGCAATCAGCCCCAGCATTTT. Translated, it gives CSAETGDYSNQPQHF. The chain uses TRBV20-1 and TRBJ1-5, with D maybe TRBD1 (6 bases). Germline loops: CDR1 DFQATT, CDR2 SNEGSKA (reference sequence). The length of the CDR3 is 15 residues.

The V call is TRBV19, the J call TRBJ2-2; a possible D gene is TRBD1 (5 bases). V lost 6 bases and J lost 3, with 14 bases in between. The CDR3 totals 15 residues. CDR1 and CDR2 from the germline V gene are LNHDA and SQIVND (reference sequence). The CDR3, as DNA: TGTGCCAGTAGAGTGGGGCAGACCTACACCGGGGAGCTGTTTTTT. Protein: CASRVGQTYTGELFF.

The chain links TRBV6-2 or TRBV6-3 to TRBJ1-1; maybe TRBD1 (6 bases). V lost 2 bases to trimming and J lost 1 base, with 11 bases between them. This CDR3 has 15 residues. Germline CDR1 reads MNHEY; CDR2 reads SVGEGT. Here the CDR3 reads CASSYPGEANTEAFF. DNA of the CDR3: TGTGCCAGCAGTTACCCAGGGGAAGCGAACACTGAAGCTTTCTTT.

CDR3 amino acids: CASSPLVSDNEQFF. CDR3 DNA sequence: TGTGCCAGCAGCCCCCTAGTAAGCGATAATGAGCAGTTCTTC. This rearrangement joins TRBV4-2 to TRBJ2-1; D remains ambiguous. Germline CDR1 LGHNA, CDR2 YNFKEQ. The CDR3 has 14 amino acids. V shed 4 bases and J shed 7 bases, with 14 bases lying between them.